The clone carrying this TCR beta chain appeared a few times. Its target is not known. This record comes from a study of OX40 agonist ivuxolimab in advanced cancers. Whole-study context: Ivuxolimab doses were 0.01, 0.1, 0.3, 1.5, 3 or 10 mg/kg every 2 weeks.

V was cut by 3 bases and J by 6 bases, with 4 bases left in between. CDR3 length equals 11 residues. The germline CDR1 and CDR2 sequences are SGHTA and FQGNSA. TCRdb's table, derived via immunoSEQ multiplex PCR, lists solely in-frame clones and lacks some. This sample has about 50,000 clones; approximately 92% occur once, and the top ten carry about 25%. General observations from the study: Partial responders at 0.1-3.0 mg/kg had among the lowest clonal expansion.

The J gene is TRBJ2-3, the V gene TRBV7-2; no reliable D call. Here the sequenced sample was CD4+ or CD8+ T cells sorted from blood, taken in a trial of the OX40 agonist ivuxolimab. The TCR sequence derives from an adult with an advanced solid tumor such as melanoma, head and neck, liver or kidney cancer. Here the CDR3 DNA reads TGTGCCAGCAGCTTGGCGGATACGCAGTATTTT. Protein sequence: CASSLADTQYF.